This T cell receptor beta chain appears in the sequencing data of a study of blood T cell repertoires in COVID-19. Study-wide background: T cells, B-cell-depleted T cells, or PBMCs provided the cDNA or gDNA that served as material.

Participants spanned ages about 18 to 100 years and resided in 24 US areas. Recovered status applied to Cohort 3 donors who had two consecutive negative PCRs. It also applied to those with clearance or with symptom resolution. This clone was seen once. There are 15 residues in the CDR3. The ends lost 0 bases at V and 6 bases at J; junction bases unmatched: 5. Germline values: CDR1 SGDLS, CDR2 YYNGEE. The assay was immunoSEQ multiplex PCR, and TCRdb's table has in-frame clones only and misses some. The sample consists of about 200,000 clones, 75% to 90% of them appearing once. The clonotype originates from a man aged 35 to 55 who had recovered from COVID-19. The specimen was PBMCs or T cells enriched from blood (not recorded which). The chain has TRBV9 and TRBJ2-2; 7 bases line up with TRBD1. The CDR3, as DNA: TGTGCCAGCAGCGTAGAGGGGCAGGGGGCCGGGGAGCTGTTTTTT. It yields the protein CASSVEGQGAGELFF.